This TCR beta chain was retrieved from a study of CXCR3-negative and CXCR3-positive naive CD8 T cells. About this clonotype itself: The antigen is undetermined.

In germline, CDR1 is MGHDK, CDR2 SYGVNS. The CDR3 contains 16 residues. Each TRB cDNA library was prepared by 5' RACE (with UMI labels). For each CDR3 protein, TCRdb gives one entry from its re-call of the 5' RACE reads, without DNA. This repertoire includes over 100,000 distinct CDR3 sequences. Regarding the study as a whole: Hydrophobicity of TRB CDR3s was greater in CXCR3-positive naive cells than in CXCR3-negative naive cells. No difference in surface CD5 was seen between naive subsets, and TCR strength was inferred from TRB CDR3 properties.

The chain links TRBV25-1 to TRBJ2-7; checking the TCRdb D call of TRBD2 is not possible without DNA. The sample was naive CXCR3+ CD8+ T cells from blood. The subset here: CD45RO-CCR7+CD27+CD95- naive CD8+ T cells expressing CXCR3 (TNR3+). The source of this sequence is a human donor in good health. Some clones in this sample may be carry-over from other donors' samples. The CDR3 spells CASSESPSGELYEQYF.